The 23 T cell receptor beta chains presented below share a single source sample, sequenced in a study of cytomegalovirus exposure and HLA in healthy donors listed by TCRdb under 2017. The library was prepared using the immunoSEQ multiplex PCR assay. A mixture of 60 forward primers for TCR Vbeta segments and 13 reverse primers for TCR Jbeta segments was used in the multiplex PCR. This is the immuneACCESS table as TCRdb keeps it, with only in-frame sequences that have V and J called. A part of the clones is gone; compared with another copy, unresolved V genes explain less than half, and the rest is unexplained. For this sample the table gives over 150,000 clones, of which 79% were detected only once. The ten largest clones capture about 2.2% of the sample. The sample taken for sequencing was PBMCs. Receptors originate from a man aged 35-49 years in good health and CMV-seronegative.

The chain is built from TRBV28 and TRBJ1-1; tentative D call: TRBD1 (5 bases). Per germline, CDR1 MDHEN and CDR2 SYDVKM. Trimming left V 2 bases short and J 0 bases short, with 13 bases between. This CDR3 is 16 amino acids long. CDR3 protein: CASSLKLGHMNTEAFF. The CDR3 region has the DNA TGTGCCAGCAGTTTAAAGTTAGGACATATGAACACTGAAGCTTTCTTT.

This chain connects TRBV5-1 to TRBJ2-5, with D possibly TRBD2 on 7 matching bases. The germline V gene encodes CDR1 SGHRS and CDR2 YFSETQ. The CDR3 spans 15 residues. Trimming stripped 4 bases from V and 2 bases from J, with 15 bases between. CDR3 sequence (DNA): TGCGCCAGCAGCCCGACGGGGAGGGGGCAAGAGACCCAGTACTTC. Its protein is CASSPTGRGQETQYF. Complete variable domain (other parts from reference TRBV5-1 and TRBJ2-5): KAGVTQTPRYLIKTRGQQVTLSCSPISGHRSVSWYQQTPGQGLQFLFEYFSETQRNKGNFPGRFSGRQFSNSRSEMNVSTLELGDSALYLCASSPTGRGQETQYFGPGTRLLVL.

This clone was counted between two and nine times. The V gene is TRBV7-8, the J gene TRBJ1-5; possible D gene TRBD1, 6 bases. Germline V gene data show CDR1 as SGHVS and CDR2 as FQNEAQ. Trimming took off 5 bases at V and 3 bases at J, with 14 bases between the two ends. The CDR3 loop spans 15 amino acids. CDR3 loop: CASSPGAGFNQPQHF. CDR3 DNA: TGTGCCAGCAGCCCAGGGGCAGGCTTCAATCAGCCCCAGCATTTT.

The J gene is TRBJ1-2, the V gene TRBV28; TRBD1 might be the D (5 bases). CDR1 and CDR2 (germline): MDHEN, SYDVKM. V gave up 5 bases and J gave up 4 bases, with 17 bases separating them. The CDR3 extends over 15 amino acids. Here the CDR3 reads CASSQGLIISYGYTF. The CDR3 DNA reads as TGTGCCAGCAGTCAGGGCCTCATCATATCCTATGGCTACACCTTC.

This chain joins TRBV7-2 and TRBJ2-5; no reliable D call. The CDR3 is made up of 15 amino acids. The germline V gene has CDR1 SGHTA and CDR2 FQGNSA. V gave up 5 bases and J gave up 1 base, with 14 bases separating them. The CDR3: CASSQNSNLQETQYF. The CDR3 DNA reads TGTGCCAGCAGCCAAAATAGCAACCTCCAAGAGACCCAGTACTTC. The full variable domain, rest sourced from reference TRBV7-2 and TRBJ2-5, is GAGVSQSPSNKVTEKGKDVELRCDPISGHTALYWYRQSLGQGLEFLIYFQGNSAPDKSGLPSDRFSAERTGGSVSTLTIQRTQQEDSAVYLCASSQNSNLQETQYFGPGTRLLVL.

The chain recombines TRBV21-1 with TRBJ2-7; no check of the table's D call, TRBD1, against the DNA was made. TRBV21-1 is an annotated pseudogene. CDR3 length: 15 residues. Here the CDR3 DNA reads TGTGCCAGCAGCCCTTCCGGGACAGGAACCTACGAGCAGTACTTC. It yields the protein CASSPSGTGTYEQYF.

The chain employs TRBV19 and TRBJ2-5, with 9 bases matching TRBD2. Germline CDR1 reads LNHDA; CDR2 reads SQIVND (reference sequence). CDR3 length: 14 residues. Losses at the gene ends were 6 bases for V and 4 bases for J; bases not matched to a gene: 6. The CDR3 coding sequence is TGTGCCAGTAGCTTAGCGGGAGCGAGAGAGACCCAGTACTTC. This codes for CASSLAGARETQYF.

CDR3 sequence reads: CASTSWTGGTDTQYF. CDR3 in DNA: TGTGCCAGCACCTCCTGGACAGGGGGAACAGATACGCAGTATTTT. The chain carries TRBV25-1 and TRBJ2-3; 10 nucleotides line up with TRBD1. The V segment lost 7 bases and the J segment 3 bases; nucleotides outside the gene matches: 7. The CDR3 is 15 amino acids. The germline V gene encodes CDR1 MGHDK and CDR2 SYGVNS. Using reference TRBV25-1 and TRBJ2-3 for the parts outside the CDR3, the full variable domain is EADIYQTPRYLVIGTGKKITLECSQTMGHDKMYWYQQDPGMELHLIHYSYGVNSTEKGDLSSESTVSRIRTEHFPLTLESARPSHTSQYLCASTSWTGGTDTQYFGPGTRLTVL.

For the CDR3, the DNA is TGTGCCAGCAGTGAAGCCTGGGGACAGGGATCGAATGAGCAGTTCTTC. Its protein product is CASSEAWGQGSNEQFF. The V call is TRBV6-1, the J call TRBJ2-1; 9 nucleotides align to TRBD1. Unmatched junction bases numbered 7, after V lost 0 bases and J lost 7 bases. The germline V gene has CDR1 MNHNS and CDR2 SASEGT. This CDR3 has 16 residues.

The chain's CDR3 is CASIGTGTGYGYTF. Here the CDR3 DNA reads TGTGCCAGCATTGGGACCGGGACAGGCTATGGCTACACCTTC. This chain links TRBV9 with TRBJ1-2; 8 positions match TRBD1. The CDR3 contains 14 residues. With 6 bases clipped from V and 4 bases from J, the junction kept 8 bases outside the gene matches. Germline lookup yields CDR1 SGDLS and CDR2 YYNGEE.

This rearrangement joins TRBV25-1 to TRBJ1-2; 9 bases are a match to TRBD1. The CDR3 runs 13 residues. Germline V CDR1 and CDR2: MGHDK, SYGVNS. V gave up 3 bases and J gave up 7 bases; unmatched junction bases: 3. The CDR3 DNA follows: TGTGCCAGCAGTGATGGGACAGGGTTTGGCTACACCTTC. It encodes CASSDGTGFGYTF.

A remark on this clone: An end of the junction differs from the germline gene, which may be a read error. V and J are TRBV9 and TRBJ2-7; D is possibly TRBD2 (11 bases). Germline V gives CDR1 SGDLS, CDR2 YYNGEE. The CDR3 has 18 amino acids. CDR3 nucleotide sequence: TGTGCCAGCAGCGAACACGGGACAGGGGTCGGGACTAGCGGCCCGGTTAACTTC. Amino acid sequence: CASSEHGTGVGTSGPVNF.

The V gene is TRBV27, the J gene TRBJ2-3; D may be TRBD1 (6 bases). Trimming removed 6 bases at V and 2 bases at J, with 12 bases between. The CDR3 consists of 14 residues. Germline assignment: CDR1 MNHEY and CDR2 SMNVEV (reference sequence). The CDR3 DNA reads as TGTGCCAGCAGGGTACAGGGTCACACAGATACGCAGTATTTT. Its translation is CASRVQGHTDTQYF.

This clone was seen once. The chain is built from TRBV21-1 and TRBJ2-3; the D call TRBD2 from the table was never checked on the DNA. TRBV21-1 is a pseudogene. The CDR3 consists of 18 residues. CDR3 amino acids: CASSKRGPRVPRTDTQYF. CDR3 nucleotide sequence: TGTGCCAGCAGCAAAAGAGGGCCCCGGGTCCCTAGAACAGATACGCAGTATTTT.

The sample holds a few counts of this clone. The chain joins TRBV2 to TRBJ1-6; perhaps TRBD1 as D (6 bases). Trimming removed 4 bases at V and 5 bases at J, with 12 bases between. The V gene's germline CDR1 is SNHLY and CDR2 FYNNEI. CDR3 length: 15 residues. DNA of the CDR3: TGTGCCAGCAGTGGACGGACAGCCGATAATTCACCCCTCCACTTT. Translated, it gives CASSGRTADNSPLHF.

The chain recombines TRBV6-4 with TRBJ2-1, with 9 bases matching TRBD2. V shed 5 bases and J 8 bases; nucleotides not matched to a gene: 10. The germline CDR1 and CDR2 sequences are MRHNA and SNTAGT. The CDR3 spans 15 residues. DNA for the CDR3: TGTGCCAGCAGTTCGAGAGCGGGAGGTCGTGATGAGCAGTTCTTC. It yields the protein CASSSRAGGRDEQFF.

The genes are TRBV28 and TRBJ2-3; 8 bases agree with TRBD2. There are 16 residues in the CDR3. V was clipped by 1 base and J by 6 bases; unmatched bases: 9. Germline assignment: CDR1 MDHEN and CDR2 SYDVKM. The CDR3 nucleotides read TGTGCCAGCAGTTTATTCGGGGATCCGGGGGGGGATACGCAGTATTTT. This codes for CASSLFGDPGGDTQYF.

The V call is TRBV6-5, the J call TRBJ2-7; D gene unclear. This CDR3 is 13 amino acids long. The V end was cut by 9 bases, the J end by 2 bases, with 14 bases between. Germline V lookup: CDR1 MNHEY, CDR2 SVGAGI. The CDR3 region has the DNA TGTGCCAGAGTATATGGGCCCCCCTACGAGCAGTACTTC. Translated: CARVYGPPYEQYF.

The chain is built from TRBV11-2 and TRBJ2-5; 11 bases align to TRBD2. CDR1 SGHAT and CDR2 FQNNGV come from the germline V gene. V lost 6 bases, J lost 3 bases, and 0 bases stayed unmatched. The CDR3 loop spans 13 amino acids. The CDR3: CASRLAGEETQYF. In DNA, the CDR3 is TGTGCCAGCAGACTAGCGGGAGAAGAGACCCAGTACTTC.

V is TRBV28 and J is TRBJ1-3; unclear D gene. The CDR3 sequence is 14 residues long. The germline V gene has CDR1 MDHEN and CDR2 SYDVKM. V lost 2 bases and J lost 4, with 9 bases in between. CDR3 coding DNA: TGTGCCAGCAGTTTAAGTGCGGTCGGAAACACCATATATTTT. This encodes CASSLSAVGNTIYF.

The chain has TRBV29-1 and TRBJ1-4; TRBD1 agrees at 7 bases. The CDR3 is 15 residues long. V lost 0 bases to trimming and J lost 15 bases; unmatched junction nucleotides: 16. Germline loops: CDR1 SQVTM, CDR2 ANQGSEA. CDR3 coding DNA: TGCAGCGTTGAAGAACAGACAGGGTATCCCCCTAGGTTGTTTTTT. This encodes CSVEEQTGYPPRLFF.

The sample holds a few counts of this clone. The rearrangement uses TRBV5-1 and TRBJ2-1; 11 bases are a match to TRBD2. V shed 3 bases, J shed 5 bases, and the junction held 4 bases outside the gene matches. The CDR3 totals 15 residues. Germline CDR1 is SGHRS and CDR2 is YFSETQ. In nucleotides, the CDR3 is TGCGCCAGCAGCTGGACTAGCGGGCCGAACAATGAGCAGTTCTTC. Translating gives CASSWTSGPNNEQFF.

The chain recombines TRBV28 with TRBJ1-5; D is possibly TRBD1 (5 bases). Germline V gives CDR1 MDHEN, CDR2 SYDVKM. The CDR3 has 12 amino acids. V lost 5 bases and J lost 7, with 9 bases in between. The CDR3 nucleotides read TGTGCCAGCAGTCCCCAGGGACAGCCCCAGCATTTT. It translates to CASSPQGQPQHF.